The subject of this entry is one TCR beta chain. Antigen specificity is unknown. TCR beta cDNA libraries had unique molecular identifiers. TCRdb reanalysed the PCR reads using MiXCR and keeps one entry per CDR3 protein. Among some 240,000 distinct CDR3 sequences, 36% were seen once, and the ten largest hold around 5.2%. This specimen comes from a study of post-analysis software for immune sequencing data. Study observations and caveats: When patients were compared with controls, about five TRBV segments were more frequent, TRBV5-6, TRBV5-1 and TRBV20-1 among them.

Deletions cut 4 bases from V and 1 base from J, with 12 bases between. Looked up from germline, CDR1 is KGHDR and CDR2 is SFDVKD. This CDR3 has 15 residues. The sequence came from a girl aged 10 to 17 with multiple sclerosis. The V and J genes are TRBV24-1 and TRBJ1-1; no definite D call. The material sequenced was blood. The CDR3 is CATSEGSGSNTEAFF. CDR3 DNA sequence: TGTGCCACCAGTGAGGGGTCCGGTTCGAACACTGAAGCTTTCTTT.